The T cell receptor (beta chain) described here comes from a study of blood T cell repertoires in COVID-19. As for the study in general: Some COVID-19 samples were acute and others convalescent; all came from the United States, Italy and Spain. The analysed material was cDNA or gDNA that came from T cells, B-cell-depleted T cells, or PBMCs.

The germline CDR1 and CDR2 sequences are LGHDT and YNNKEL (reference sequence). The CDR3 is 15 residues long. After removal of 5 bases from V and 4 bases from J, the junction contained 3 bases not matched to a gene. Original processing methods: Estimates of nucleated cell counts were drawn from the amplification of reference gene primers. Produced via immunoSEQ multiplex PCR; TCRdb's table is partial and in-frame only. Clonal size and the V and J genes are those of that table, whereas D and trimming came from the DNA. The sample contains around 100,000 clones, more than 80% of which appear only once. Seattle cases were enrolled at active infection and followed longitudinally.

The TCR comes from a man aged 50 to 59 with COVID-19, enrolled during active disease. This chain joins TRBV3-1 (or the pseudogene TRBV3-2) and TRBJ2-7; 15 bases map to TRBD2. Sequences were obtained from peripheral blood. This CDR3 is CASSSGTSGGYEQYF. The CDR3 nucleotides read TGTGCCAGCAGCTCCGGGACTAGCGGGGGGTACGAGCAGTACTTC.